This record looks at one T cell receptor (beta chain) sequence and its context. No antigen is known for it. This sample is part of a study of cytotoxic CD8 clonotypes in ibrutinib-treated CLL. Study context: Productive templates per sample averaged roughly 260,000; productive rearrangements, about 89,000.

The assay was immunoSEQ multiplex PCR, and TCRdb's table has in-frame clones only and misses some. Among about 120,000 clones, roughly 85% were seen once, and the ten largest hold under 2.5%. Notes on the study in general: Public clonotypes proved infrequent, and on treatment they shrank or remained steady.

The V and J ends lost 6 bases and 4 bases respectively, with 17 bases between them. The CDR3 extends over 15 amino acids. Germline-derived CDR1 and CDR2 are MDHEN and SYDVKM. The sample here was PBMCs, taken after 24 months of ibrutinib treatment. The genes are TRBV28 and TRBJ2-3; the D call may be TRBD1 or TRBD2 (5 bases each). The receptor was isolated from a human donor with chronic lymphocytic leukemia. The CDR3 bases are TGTGCCAGCAGCCCCCGGGGCTCCTCATCAGATACGCAGTATTTT. Its translation is CASSPRGSSSDTQYF.